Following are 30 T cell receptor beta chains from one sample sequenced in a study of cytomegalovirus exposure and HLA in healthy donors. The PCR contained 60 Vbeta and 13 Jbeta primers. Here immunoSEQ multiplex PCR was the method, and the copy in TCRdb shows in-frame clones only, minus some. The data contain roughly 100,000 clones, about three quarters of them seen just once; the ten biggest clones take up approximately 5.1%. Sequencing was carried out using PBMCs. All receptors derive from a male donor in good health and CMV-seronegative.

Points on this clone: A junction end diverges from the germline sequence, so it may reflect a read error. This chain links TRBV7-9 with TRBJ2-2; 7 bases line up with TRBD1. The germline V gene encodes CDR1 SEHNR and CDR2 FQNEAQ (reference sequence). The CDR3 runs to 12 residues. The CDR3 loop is CSSSVRDSLQVF. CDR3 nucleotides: TGTTCCAGCAGCGTACGGGACAGTCTTCAAGTTTTT.

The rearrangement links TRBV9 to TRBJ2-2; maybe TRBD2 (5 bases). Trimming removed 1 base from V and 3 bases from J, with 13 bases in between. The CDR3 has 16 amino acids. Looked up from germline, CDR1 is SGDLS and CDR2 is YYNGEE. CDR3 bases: TGTGCCAGCAGCGTAATGATGCGGGTTGACACCGGGGAGCTGTTTTTT. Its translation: CASSVMMRVDTGELFF.

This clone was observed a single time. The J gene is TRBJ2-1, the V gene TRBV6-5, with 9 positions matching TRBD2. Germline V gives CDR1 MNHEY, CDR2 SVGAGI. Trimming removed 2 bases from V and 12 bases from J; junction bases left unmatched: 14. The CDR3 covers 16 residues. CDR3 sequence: CASSYGGGRALSGQFF. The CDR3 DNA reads TGTGCCAGCAGTTACGGAGGCGGGAGGGCCCTCTCCGGGCAGTTCTTC.

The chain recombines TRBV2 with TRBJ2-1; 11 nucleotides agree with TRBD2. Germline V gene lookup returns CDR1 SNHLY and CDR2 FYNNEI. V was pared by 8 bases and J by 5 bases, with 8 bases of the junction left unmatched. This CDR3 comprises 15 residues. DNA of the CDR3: TGTGCCAGCGTTAGCGGGAGGGCCTGGGACAATGAGCAGTTCTTC. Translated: CASVSGRAWDNEQFF.

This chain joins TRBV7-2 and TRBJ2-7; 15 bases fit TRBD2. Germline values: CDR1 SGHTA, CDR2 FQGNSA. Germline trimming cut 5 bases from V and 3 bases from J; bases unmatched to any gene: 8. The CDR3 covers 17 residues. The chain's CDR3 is CASSPGLAGGPFYEQYF. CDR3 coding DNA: TGTGCCAGCAGCCCAGGACTAGCGGGAGGGCCCTTCTACGAGCAGTACTTC.

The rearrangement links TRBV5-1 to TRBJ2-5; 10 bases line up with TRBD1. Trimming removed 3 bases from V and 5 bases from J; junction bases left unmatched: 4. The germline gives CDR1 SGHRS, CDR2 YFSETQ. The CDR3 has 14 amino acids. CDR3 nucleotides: TGCGCCAGCAGCTGGCAGGGACAGGGGGAGACCCAGTACTTC. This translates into CASSWQGQGETQYF.

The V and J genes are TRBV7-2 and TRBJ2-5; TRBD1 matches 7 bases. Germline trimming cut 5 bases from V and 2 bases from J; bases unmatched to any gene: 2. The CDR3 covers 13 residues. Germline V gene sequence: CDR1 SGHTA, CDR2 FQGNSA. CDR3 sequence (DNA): TGTGCCAGCAGCATACAGGGGCAAGAGACCCAGTACTTC. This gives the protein CASSIQGQETQYF.

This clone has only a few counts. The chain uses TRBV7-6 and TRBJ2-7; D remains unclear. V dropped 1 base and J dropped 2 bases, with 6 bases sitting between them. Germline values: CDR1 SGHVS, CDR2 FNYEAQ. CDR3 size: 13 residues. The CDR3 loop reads CASSLEAPYEQYF. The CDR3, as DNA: TGTGCCAGCAGCTTAGAAGCACCCTACGAGCAGTACTTC.

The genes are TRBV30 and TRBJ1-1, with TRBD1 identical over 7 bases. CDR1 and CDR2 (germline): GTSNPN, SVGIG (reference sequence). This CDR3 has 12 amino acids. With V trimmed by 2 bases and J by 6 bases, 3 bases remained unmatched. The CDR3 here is CAWSQGVSEAFF. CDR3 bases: TGTGCCTGGAGTCAGGGGGTCTCTGAAGCTTTCTTT.

The CDR3, as DNA: TGTGCCAGCAGGACAGATGTGAATCAGCCCCAGCATTTT. It is translated as CASRTDVNQPQHF. This chain connects TRBV28 to TRBJ1-5, with D possibly matching TRBD1 (5 bases). Germline V CDR1 and CDR2: MDHEN, SYDVKM. The length of the CDR3 is 13 residues. The V and J ends lost 6 bases and 4 bases respectively, with 10 bases between them. The complete variable domain, with remaining parts taken from reference TRBV28 and TRBJ1-5, reads DVKVTQSSRYLVKRTGEKVFLECVQDMDHENMFWYRQDPGLGLRLIYFSYDVKMKEKGDIPEGYSVSREKKERFSLILESASTNQTSMYLCASRTDVNQPQHFGDGTRLSIL.

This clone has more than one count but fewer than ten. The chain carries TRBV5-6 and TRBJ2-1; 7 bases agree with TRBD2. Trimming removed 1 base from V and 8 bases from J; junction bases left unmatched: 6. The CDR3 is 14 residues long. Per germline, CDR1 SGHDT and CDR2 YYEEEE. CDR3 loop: CASSLSSGIDEQFF. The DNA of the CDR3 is TGTGCCAGCAGCTTGTCGAGCGGGATTGATGAGCAGTTCTTC.

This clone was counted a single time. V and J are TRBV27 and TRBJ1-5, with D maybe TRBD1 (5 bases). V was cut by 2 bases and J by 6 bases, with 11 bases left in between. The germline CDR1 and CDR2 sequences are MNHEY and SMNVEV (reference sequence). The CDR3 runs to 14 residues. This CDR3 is CASSLGQGLQPQHF. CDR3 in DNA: TGTGCCAGCAGTTTAGGGCAGGGTCTTCAGCCCCAGCATTTT.

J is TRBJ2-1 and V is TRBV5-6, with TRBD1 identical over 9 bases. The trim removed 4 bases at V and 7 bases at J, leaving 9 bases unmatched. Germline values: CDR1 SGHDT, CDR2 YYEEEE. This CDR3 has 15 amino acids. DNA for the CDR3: TGTGCCAGCAGCCGAGGGACAGGGTTGAGGAATGAGCAGTTCTTC. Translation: CASSRGTGLRNEQFF.

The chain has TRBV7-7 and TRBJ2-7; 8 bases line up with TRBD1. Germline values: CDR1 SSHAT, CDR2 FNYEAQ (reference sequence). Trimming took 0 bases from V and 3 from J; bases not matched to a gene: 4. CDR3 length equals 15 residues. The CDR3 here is CASSLAADRGYEQYF. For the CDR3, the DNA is TGTGCCAGCAGCTTAGCAGCCGACAGGGGCTACGAGCAGTACTTC.

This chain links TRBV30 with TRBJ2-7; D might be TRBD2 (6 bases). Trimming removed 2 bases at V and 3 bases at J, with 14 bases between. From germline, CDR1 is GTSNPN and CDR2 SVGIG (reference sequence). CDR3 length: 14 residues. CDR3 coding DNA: TGTGCCTGGAGTCTTATGGGAGGCCTCTACGAGCAGTACTTC. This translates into CAWSLMGGLYEQYF.

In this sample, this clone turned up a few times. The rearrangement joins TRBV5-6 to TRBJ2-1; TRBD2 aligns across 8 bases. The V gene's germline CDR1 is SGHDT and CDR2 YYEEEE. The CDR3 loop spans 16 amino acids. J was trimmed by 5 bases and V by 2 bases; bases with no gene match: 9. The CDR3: CASSLIREGVDNEQFF. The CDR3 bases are TGTGCCAGCAGCTTAATCCGGGAGGGGGTTGACAATGAGCAGTTCTTC.

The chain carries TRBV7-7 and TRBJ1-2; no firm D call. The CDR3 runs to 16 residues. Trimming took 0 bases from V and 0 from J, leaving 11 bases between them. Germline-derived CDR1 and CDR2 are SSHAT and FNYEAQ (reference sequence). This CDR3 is CASSLALALANYGYTF. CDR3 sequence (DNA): TGTGCCAGCAGCTTAGCGCTGGCTCTGGCTAACTATGGCTACACCTTC.

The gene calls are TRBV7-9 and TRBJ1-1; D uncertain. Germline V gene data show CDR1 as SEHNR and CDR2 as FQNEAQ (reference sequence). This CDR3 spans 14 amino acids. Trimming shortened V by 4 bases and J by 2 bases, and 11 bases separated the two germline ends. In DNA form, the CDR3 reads TGTGCCAGCAGCTCTGGACTTGTAAACACTGAAGCTTTCTTT. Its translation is CASSSGLVNTEAFF. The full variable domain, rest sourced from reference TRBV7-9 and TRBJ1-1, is DTGVSQNPRHKITKRGQNVTFRCDPISEHNRLYWYRQTLGQGPEFLTYFQNEAQLEKSRLLSDRFSAERPKGSFSTLEIQRTEQGDSAMYLCASSSGLVNTEAFFGQGTRLTVV.

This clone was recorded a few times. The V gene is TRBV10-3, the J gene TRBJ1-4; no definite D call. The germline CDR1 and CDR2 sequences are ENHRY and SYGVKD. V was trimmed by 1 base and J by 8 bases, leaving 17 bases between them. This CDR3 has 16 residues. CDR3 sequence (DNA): TGTGCCATCAGTGAGTTCAGTTCCCTAGGAAGGGAAAAACTGTTTTTT. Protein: CAISEFSSLGREKLFF.

The CDR3 loop reads CATSRGRGYSNQPQHF. DNA for the CDR3: TGTGCCACCAGCAGGGGCAGGGGTTATAGCAATCAGCCCCAGCATTTT. The chain is built from TRBV15 and TRBJ1-5; a possible D gene is TRBD1 (6 bases). The CDR3 contains 16 residues. Between the trimmed V and J ends, which lost 3 bases and 0 bases, there was a span of 12 bases. In germline, CDR1 is LNHNV, CDR2 YYDKDF (reference sequence).

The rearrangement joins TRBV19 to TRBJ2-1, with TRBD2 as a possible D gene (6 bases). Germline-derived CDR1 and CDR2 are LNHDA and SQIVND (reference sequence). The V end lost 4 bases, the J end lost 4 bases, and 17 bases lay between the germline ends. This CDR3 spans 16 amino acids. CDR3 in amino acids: CASSTPPTRGYNEQFF. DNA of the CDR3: TGTGCCAGTAGTACCCCCCCGACGCGGGGATACAATGAGCAGTTCTTC.

The CDR3 nucleotides read TGTGCCAGCTCACCAGGGACAGACTACGAGCAGTACTTC. Translating gives CASSPGTDYEQYF. This chain joins TRBV18 and TRBJ2-7; TRBD1 matches at 7 bases. Looked up from germline, CDR1 is KGHSH and CDR2 is LQKENI. The V segment lost 2 bases and the J segment 3 bases; nucleotides outside the gene matches: 1. CDR3 length equals 13 residues.

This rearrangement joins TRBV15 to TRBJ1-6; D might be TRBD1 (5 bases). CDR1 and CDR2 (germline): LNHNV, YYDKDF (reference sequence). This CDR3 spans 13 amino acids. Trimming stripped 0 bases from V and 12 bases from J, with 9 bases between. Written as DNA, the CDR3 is TGTGCCACCAGCAGAGATAGGAGGGGACCCCTCCACTTT. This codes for CATSRDRRGPLHF.

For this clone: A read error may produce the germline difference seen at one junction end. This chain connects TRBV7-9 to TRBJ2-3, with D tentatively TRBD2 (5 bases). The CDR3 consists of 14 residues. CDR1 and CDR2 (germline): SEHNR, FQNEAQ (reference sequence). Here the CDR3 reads CASSQRALAETQYF. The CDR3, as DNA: TGTGCCAGCAGCCAAAGGGCCCTAGCAGAAACGCAGTATTTT.

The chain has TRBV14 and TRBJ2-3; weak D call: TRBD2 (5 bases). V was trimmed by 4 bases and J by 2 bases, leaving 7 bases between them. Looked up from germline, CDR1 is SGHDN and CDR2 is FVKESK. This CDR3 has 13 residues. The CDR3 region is CASSRRATDTQYF. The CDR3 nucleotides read TGTGCCAGCAGCCGGCGGGCCACAGATACGCAGTATTTT.

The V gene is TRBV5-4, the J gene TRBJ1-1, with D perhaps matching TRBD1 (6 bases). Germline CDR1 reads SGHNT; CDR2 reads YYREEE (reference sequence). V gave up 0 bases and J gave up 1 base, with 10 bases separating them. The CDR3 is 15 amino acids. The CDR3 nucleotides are TGTGCCAGCAGCTTGGAAGGGACAACGAACACTGAAGCTTTCTTT. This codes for CASSLEGTTNTEAFF.

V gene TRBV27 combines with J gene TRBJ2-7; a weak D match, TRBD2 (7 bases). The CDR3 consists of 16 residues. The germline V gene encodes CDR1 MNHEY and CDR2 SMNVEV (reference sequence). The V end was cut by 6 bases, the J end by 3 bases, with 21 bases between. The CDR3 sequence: CASSRGASGLNYEQYF. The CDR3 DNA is TGTGCCAGCAGCCGGGGGGCTAGTGGCTTAAACTACGAGCAGTACTTC.

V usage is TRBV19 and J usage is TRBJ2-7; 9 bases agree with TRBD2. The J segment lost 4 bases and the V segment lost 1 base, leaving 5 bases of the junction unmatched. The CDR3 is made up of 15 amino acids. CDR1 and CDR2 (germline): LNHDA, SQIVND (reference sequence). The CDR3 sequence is CASSIGASGIYEQYF. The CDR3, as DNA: TGTGCCAGTAGTATAGGGGCTAGCGGGATTTACGAGCAGTACTTC.

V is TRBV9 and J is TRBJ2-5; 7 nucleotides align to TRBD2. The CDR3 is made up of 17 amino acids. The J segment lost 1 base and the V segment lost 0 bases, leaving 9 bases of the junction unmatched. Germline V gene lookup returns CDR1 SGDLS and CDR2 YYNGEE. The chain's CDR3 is CASSVGPGGSGQETQYF. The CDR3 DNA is TGTGCCAGCAGCGTAGGTCCGGGAGGCTCGGGCCAAGAGACCCAGTACTTC. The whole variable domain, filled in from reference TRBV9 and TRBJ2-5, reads DSGVTQTPKHLITATGQRVTLRCSPRSGDLSVYWYQQSLDQGLQFLIQYYNGEERAKGNILERFSAQQFPDLHSELNLSSLELGDSALYFCASSVGPGGSGQETQYFGPGTRLLVL.

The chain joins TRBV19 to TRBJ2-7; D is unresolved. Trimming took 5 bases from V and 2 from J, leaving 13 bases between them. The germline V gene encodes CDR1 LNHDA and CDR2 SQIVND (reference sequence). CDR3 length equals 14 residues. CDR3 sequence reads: CASSPASLPYEQYF. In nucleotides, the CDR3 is TGTGCCAGTAGTCCAGCGTCTTTACCCTACGAGCAGTACTTC.